The next 3 T cell receptor beta chains were all read from a single sample in a study of T cell responses to AZD1222 COVID-19 vaccine. The repertoire was sequenced with immunoSEQ multiplex PCR; TCRdb's copy has only in-frame clones and lacks some. The table has about 120,000 clones, about 93% seen once; the top ten hold 4% to 6%. Sequencing used peripheral blood, obtained 28 days after the second AZD1222 dose. These receptors were obtained from an adult who received the AZD1222 COVID-19 vaccine.

The chain is built from TRBV7-2 and TRBJ1-5; TRBD1 is a possible D gene (6 bases). The CDR3 contains 15 residues. V lost 2 bases, J lost 3 bases, and 11 bases lay in between. CDR1 is SGHTA and CDR2 is FQGNSA in the germline V gene. The CDR3 is CASSLMGDTNQPQHF. CDR3 DNA sequence: TGTGCCAGCAGCTTAATGGGGGACACCAATCAGCCCCAGCATTTT. The full variable domain, completed using reference TRBV7-2 and TRBJ1-5, is GAGVSQSPSNKVTEKGKDVELRCDPISGHTALYWYRQSLGQGLEFLIYFQGNSAPDKSGLPSDRFSAERTGGSVSTLTIQRTQQEDSAVYLCASSLMGDTNQPQHFGDGTRLSIL.

The J gene is TRBJ1-2, the V gene TRBV20-1; TRBD1 might be the D (5 bases). V dropped 5 bases and J dropped 6 bases, with 10 bases sitting between them. Germline loops: CDR1 DFQATT, CDR2 SNEGSKA (reference sequence). The length of the CDR3 is 11 residues. DNA for the CDR3: TGCAGTGCTTCGGGGCCAGATGGCTACACCTTC. As protein: CSASGPDGYTF.

The V and J genes are TRBV2 and TRBJ2-3; D ambiguous. V was pared by 6 bases and J by 0 bases, with 10 bases between. Germline values: CDR1 SNHLY, CDR2 FYNNEI. This CDR3 contains 14 residues. The CDR3 DNA reads as TGTGCCAGCAGATCGGCGCCCAGCACAGATACGCAGTATTTT. It specifies CASRSAPSTDTQYF.